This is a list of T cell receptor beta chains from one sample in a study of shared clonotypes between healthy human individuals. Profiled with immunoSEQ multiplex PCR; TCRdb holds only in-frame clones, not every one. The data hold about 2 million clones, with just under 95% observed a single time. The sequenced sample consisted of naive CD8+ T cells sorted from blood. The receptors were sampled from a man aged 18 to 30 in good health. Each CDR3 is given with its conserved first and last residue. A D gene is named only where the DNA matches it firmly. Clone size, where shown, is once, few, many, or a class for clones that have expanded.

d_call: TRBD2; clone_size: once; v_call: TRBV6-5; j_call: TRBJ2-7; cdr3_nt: TGTGCCAGCAGTTACTCTAGCGGGCTCTACGAGCAGTACTTC; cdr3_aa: CASSYSSGLYEQYF
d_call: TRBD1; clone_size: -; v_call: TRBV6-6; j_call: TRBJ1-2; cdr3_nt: TGTGCCAGCAGCGAACCGACCGGGACAGGGGGTGGCTACACCTTC; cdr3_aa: CASSEPTGTGGGYTF
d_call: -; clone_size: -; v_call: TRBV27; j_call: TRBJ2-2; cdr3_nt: TGTGCCAGCAGGATCAGGGGAGGGGCCGGGGAGCTGTTTTTT; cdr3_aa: CASRIRGGAGELFF
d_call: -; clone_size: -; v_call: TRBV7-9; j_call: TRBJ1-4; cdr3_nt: TGTGCCAGCAGCTCCAGCAAAGTCGGATCTAGAGGGGAAAACGAAAAACTGTTTTTT; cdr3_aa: CASSSSKVGSRGENEKLFF
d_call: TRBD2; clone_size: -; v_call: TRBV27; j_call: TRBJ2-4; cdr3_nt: TGTGCCAGCAGTCCCTTAGCGGGAGGGGATGACATTCAGTACTTC; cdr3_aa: CASSPLAGGDDIQYF
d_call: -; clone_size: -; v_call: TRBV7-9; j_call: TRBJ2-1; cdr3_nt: TGTGCCAGCAGCTTGGGACTCCAAGAGCAGTTCTTC; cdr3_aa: CASSLGLQEQFF
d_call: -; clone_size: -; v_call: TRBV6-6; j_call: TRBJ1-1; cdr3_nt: TGTGCCAGCAGTTACTCGGGGACGGATGCAGGGGCTTTCTTT; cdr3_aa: CASSYSGTDAGAFF
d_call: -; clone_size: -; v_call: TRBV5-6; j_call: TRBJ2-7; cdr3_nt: TGTGCCAGCAGCCAGGGAGGGGGATCCTACGAGCAGTACTTC; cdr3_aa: CASSQGGGSYEQYF
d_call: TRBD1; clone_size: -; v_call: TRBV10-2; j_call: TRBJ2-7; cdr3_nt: TGCGCCAGCAGTGAGCCCGGGACAGGGACGTACTTC; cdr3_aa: CASSEPGTGTYF
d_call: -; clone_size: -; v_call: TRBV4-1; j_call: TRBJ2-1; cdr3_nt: TGCGCCAGCAGCCAAGATTTGGGGCCCCCGGACAATGAGCAGTTCTTC; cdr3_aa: CASSQDLGPPDNEQFF
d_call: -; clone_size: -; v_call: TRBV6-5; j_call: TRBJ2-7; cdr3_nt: TGTGCCAGCAGTCGAGCCTACCCCTACGAGCAGTACTTC; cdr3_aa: CASSRAYPYEQYF
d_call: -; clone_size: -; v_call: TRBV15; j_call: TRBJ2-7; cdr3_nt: TGTGCCACCAGGGAGGGGGCCTCCTACGAGCAGTACTTC; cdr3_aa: CATREGASYEQYF
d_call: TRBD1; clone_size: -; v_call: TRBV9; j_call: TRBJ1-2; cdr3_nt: TGTGCCAGCAGCTCAGAGAGGTCGGTGGGTGGACAGGGGAGATATGGCTACACCTTC; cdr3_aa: CASSSERSVGGQGRYGYTF
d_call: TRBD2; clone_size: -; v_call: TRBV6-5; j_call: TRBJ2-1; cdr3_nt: TGTGCCAGCAGTTACTTCGGACTAGCGGGAGGATATGAGCAGTTCTTC; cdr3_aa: CASSYFGLAGGYEQFF
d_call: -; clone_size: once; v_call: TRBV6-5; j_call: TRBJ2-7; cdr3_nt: TGTGCCAGCAGTGGGAGGAGCTCCTACGAGCAGTACTTC; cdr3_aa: CASSGRSSYEQYF
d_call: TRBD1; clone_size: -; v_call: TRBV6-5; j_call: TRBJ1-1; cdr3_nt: TGTGCCAGCAGTTACTCGATCGGGACAGGGCAAGCTTTCTTT; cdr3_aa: CASSYSIGTGQAFF
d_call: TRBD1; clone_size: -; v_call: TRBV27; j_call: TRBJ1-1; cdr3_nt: TGTGCCAGCAGTCTCGACAGGGGGGTAAACACTGAAGCTTTCTTT; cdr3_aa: CASSLDRGVNTEAFF
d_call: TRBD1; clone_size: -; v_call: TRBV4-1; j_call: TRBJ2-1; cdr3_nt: TGCGCCAGCAGCCAAGTGGGACAGGGGCTCAATGAGCAGTTCTTC; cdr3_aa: CASSQVGQGLNEQFF
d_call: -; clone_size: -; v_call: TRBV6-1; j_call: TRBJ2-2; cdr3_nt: TGTGCCAGCAGGCAGGGGCCCGCGAACACCGGGGAGCTGTTTTTT; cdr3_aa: CASRQGPANTGELFF
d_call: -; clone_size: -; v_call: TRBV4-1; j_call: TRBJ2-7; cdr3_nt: TGCGCCAGCAGCCAAGAGACGTCCTACGAGCAGTACTTC; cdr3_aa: CASSQETSYEQYF
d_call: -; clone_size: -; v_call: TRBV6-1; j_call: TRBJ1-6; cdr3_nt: TGTGCCAGCAGTGAAGAGGGCTCCCGGGATTCACCCCTCCACTTT; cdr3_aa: CASSEEGSRDSPLHF
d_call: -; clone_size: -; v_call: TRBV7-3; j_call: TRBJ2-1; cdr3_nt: TGTGCCAGCAGCCCGCGAGGGGGCTCCTACAATGAGCAGTTCTTC; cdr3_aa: CASSPRGGSYNEQFF
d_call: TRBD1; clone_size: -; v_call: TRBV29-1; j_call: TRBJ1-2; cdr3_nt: TGCAGCGTCCTTTCCCTCACAGGGGCGAATAACTATGGCTACACCTTC; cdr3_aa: CSVLSLTGANNYGYTF
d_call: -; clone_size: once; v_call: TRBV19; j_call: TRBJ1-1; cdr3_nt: TGTGCCAGTAGTCCCCGCTTCGGTTCGGCCACTGAAGCTTTCTTT; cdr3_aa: CASSPRFGSATEAFF
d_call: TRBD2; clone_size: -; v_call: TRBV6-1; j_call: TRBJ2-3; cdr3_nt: TGTGCCAGCAGTGAGACTAGCGGGGGGGCAGATACGCAGTATTTT; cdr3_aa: CASSETSGGADTQYF
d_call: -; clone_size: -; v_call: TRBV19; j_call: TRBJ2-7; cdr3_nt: TGTGCCAGTAGTATAATCGGGAGAGACGGATCCTTTTCCTACGAGCAGTACTTC; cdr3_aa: CASSIIGRDGSFSYEQYF
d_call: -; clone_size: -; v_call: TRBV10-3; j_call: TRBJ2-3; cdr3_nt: TGTGCCATCAGTGAGGGACTCACGGATACGCAGTATTTT; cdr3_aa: CAISEGLTDTQYF
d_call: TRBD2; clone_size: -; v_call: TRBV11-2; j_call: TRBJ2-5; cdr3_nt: TGTGCCAGCAGCCAGGGACTAGCGGGCCTTCTCCAAGAGACCCAGTACTTC; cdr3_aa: CASSQGLAGLLQETQYF
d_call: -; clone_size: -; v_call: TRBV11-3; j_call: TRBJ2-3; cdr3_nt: TGTGCCAGCAGCTTAGGAGGGAGTGCAGATACGCAGTATTTT; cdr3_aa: CASSLGGSADTQYF
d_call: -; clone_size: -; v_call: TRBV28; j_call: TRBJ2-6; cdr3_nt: TGTGCCAGCACTACAGGCTCTGGGGCCAACGTCCTGACTTTC; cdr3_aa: CASTTGSGANVLTF
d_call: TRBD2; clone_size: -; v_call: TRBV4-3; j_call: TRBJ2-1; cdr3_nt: TGCGCCAGCAGCCAAGATTCGGCGGGAGCGGCCTACAATGAGCAGTTCTTC; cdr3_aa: CASSQDSAGAAYNEQFF
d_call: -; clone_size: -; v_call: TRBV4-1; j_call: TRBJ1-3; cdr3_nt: TGCGCCAGCAGCCAAGATCCGACAGACCGAAACACCATATATTTT; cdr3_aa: CASSQDPTDRNTIYF
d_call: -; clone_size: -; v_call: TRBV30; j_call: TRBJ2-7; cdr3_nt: TGTGCCTGGAGACCCGACATTACCTACGAGCAGTACTTC; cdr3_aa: CAWRPDITYEQYF
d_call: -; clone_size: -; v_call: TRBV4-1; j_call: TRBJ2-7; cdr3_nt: TGCGCCAGCAGCCAAAGGGGGGCAGGGACCTACGAGCAGTACTTC; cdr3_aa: CASSQRGAGTYEQYF
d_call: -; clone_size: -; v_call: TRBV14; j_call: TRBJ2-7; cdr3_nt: TGTGCCAGCAGCCACGCAAGCTCCTACGAGCAGTACTTC; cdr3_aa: CASSHASSYEQYF
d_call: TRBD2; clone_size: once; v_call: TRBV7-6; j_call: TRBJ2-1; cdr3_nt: TGTGCCAGCAGCTTATTGACTAGCGGGAGTTCCGATGAGCAGTTCTTC; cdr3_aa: CASSLLTSGSSDEQFF
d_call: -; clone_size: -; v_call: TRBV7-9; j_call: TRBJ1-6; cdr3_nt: TGTGCCAGCAGCCGAACGACTGATATCAGAGCACCCCTCCACTTT; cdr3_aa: CASSRTTDIRAPLHF
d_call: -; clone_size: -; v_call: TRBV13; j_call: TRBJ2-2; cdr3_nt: TGTGCCAGCAGCTTCGGTGAGAACACCGGGGAGCTGTTTTTT; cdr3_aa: CASSFGENTGELFF
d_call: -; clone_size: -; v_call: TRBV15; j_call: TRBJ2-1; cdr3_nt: TGTGCCACCACTCCGGACTTAGGAACTTACTATGAGCAGTTCTTC; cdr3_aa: CATTPDLGTYYEQFF
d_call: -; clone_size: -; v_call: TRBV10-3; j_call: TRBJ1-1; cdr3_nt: TGTGCCATCAGTGAGCCACCACCCGTGGGTACTTTCTTT; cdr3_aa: CAISEPPPVGTFF
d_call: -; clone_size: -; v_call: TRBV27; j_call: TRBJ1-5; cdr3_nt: TGTGCCAGCAGTTTAGTGGCCTATAGCAATCAGCCCCAGCATTTT; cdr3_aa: CASSLVAYSNQPQHF
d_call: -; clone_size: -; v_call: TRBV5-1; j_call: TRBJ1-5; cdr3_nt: TGCGCCAGCAGCTTGGGGGACGGTAGCAATCAGCCCCAGCATTTT; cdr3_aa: CASSLGDGSNQPQHF